Shown below are 2 T cell receptor beta chains from a single sample sequenced in a study of beta chain features in type 1 diabetes. Investigators reverse transcribed all isolated RNA, so they sequenced expressed TCRB transcripts. Assay: immunoSEQ multiplex PCR; the TCRdb copy retains only in-frame clones and omits some. The data hold 130,000 or so clones, with about 16% observed a single time. These receptors' targets are unknown. General study results and limits: Significant though moderate, a shortening of TCRB CDR3s appeared in all four CD4+ subsets of Type 1 diabetes patients.

The sample was central memory CD4+ T cells from blood. The receptors were gathered from a man aged 25 to 40 with type 1 diabetes.

This clone has only a few counts. The chain joins TRBV10-3 to TRBJ1-2; the match to TRBD1 covers 9 bases. The CDR3 loop spans 16 amino acids. Germline trimming cut 7 bases from V and 8 bases from J; bases unmatched to any gene: 17. The germline V gene encodes CDR1 ENHRY and CDR2 SYGVKD. CDR3 region: CAITPGTGGDQKGYTF. As DNA, the CDR3 is TGTGCCATCACCCCGGGAACAGGGGGCGATCAGAAGGGCTACACCTTC.

The chain uses TRBV2 and TRBJ1-4, with 12 positions matching TRBD1. Germline CDR1 and CDR2: SNHLY and FYNNEI. The J segment lost 8 bases and the V segment lost 4 bases, leaving 2 bases of the junction unmatched. This CDR3 comprises 14 residues. The chain's CDR3 is CASSAGTGGEKLFF. The CDR3 DNA follows: TGTGCCAGCAGTGCCGGGACAGGGGGCGAAAAACTGTTTTTT.